The clone carrying this TCR beta chain was seen a handful of times. Its antigen is as yet unknown. Using its own MiXCR run on the 5' RACE reads, TCRdb lists one record per CDR3 protein. The repertoire holds 250,000 to 350,000 distinct CDR3 sequences, more than 20% seen once, with about 4% in the top ten. The data derive from a study of CD8 T cells in ankylosing spondylitis. Findings and caveats of the study: Disease-linked clones reportedly showed significant enrichment in matched ankylosing spondylitis synovial fluid. Seemingly characteristic of ankylosing spondylitis blood was a TCR beta motif consisting of several highly homologous variants. Earlier authors reported some of these motif variants in reactive arthritis synovial fluid and blood. Disease-associated clones were CD8+ and fairly uncommon in peripheral blood.

This CDR3 is 17 amino acids long. Trimming cost V 3 bases and J 0 bases, with 15 bases left between them. CDR1 is SGHTA and CDR2 is FQGNSA in the germline V gene. The rearrangement uses TRBV7-2 and TRBJ2-1; a possible D gene is TRBD2 (5 bases). The specimen sequenced was blood, either unsorted or a sorted T cell fraction (not recorded which). This TCR was sampled from a female donor with ankylosing spondylitis or in good health (not recorded which). The chain's CDR3 is CASSLRPTGSSYNEQFF. The CDR3 DNA is TGTGCCAGCAGCTTGCGCCCAACTGGGAGCTCCTACAATGAGCAGTTCTTC.